This T cell receptor beta chain was sequenced in a study of blood T cell repertoires in COVID-19. Turning to the study itself: Spain, Italy and the United States supplied samples that represented acute and convalescent COVID-19. In each case, the material was cDNA or gDNA derived from T cells, B-cell-depleted T cells, or PBMCs.

Clones were sequenced by immunoSEQ multiplex PCR, and TCRdb holds only the in-frame ones, with some missing. The sample carries approximately 140,000 clones, around four fifths recorded once. V was trimmed by 8 bases and J by 0 bases, leaving 28 bases between them. The CDR3 contains 19 residues. Germline V CDR1 and CDR2: SEHNR, FQNEAQ (reference sequence). The TCR originated in a man in his 70s with acute or convalescent COVID-19. Source material: peripheral blood. This sequence joins TRBV7-9 and TRBJ1-1; possible D gene TRBD1, 5 bases. The CDR3 DNA sequence: TGTGCCAGCGTCGTTGGAGTCTGGGGTCAGGGAATCATGAACACTGAAGCTTTCTTT. Its protein is CASVVGVWGQGIMNTEAFF. Looking up the rest from reference TRBV7-9 and TRBJ1-1 gives the full variable domain: DTGVSQNPRHKITKRGQNVTFRCDPISEHNRLYWYRQTLGQGPEFLTYFQNEAQLEKSRLLSDRFSAERPKGSFSTLEIQRTEQGDSAMYLCASVVGVWGQGIMNTEAFFGQGTRLTVV.